This T cell receptor (beta chain) was identified during a study of OX40 agonist ivuxolimab in advanced cancers. Using immunoSEQ multiplex PCR, the repertoire was profiled, and TCRdb retains in-frame clones only, with some absent. This sample carries around 80,000 clones, roughly 84% of them seen once, and the ten largest clones take roughly 0.32%. The J segment lost 3 bases and the V segment lost 7 bases, leaving 10 bases of the junction unmatched. Germline CDR1 is SQVTM and CDR2 is ANQGSEA. CDR3 length: 14 amino acids. Sample: CD4+ or CD8+ T cells sorted from blood, taken in a trial of the OX40 agonist ivuxolimab. The chain carries TRBV29-1 and TRBJ1-2; TRBD1 aligns across 8 bases. The sequence came from an adult with an advanced solid tumor such as melanoma, head and neck, liver or kidney cancer. The CDR3 reads CSARGTGSDYGYTF. In DNA form, the CDR3 reads TGCAGCGCCCGGGGGACAGGTTCCGACTATGGCTACACCTTC.